Shown below are 3 T cell receptor beta chains from a single sample sequenced in a study of blood T cell repertoires in COVID-19. Method: immunoSEQ multiplex PCR; TCRdb's copy keeps in-frame clones and lacks some. The repertoire holds about 170,000 clones, roughly 89% seen once, with about 4% in the top ten. Input material: peripheral blood. All receptors come from a man aged 18 to 29 with active or convalescent COVID-19.

The chain employs TRBV4-1 and TRBJ2-5; D ambiguous. Germline V gene data show CDR1 as MGHRA and CDR2 as YSYEKL. CDR3 length: 14 residues. V was clipped by 0 bases and J by 5 bases, with 10 bases between them. The CDR3 loop reads CASSQDGLVETQYF. For the CDR3, the DNA is TGCGCCAGCAGCCAAGACGGTCTAGTCGAGACCCAGTACTTC.

This chain uses TRBV2 with TRBJ1-5, with D perhaps TRBD1 (6 bases). The CDR3 is 15 residues long. Deletions cut 7 bases from V and 3 bases from J, with 16 bases between. Germline CDR1 is SNHLY and CDR2 is FYNNEI. As DNA, the CDR3 is TGTGCCAGCACCGCCTTCAGGGGAATCAATCAGCCCCAGCATTTT. Protein product: CASTAFRGINQPQHF.

This clone came up a few times. This sample includes further DNA sequences coding for the same CDR3. Here the CDR3 reads CASSPGTSGRYNEQFF. The CDR3 nucleotides are TGTGCCAGCTCTCCTGGGACTAGCGGGAGGTACAATGAGCAGTTCTTC. The chain is built from TRBV18 and TRBJ2-1; TRBD2 matches at 15 bases. The V gene end was trimmed by 6 bases and the J gene end by 4 bases; junction bases not matched to a gene: 4. Germline CDR1 reads KGHSH; CDR2 reads LQKENI. The CDR3 loop spans 16 amino acids.